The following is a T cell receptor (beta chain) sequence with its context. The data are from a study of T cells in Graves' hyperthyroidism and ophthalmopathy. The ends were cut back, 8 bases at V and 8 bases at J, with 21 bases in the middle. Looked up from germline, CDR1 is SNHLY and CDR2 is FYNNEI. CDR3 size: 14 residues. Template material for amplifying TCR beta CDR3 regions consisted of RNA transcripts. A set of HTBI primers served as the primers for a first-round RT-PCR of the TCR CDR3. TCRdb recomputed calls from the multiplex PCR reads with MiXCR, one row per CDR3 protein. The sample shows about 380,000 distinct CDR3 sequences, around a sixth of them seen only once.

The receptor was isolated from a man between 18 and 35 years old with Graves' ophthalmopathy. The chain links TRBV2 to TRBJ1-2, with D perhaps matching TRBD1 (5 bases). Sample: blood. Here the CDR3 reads CASSRGLRGGGYTF. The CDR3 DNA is TGTGCCAGCTCTCGAGGGCTCCGCGGGGGGGGCTACACCTTC.